This T cell receptor (beta chain) appears in the sequencing data of a study of response to subunit inactivated influenza vaccine listed by TCRdb under 2018. Concerning the study at large: Deep quantitative T cell receptor repertoire profiling was used in the study to track responses to a trivalent subunit inactivated influenza vaccine. Results and caveats for the whole study, not just this receptor: It was suggested by the authors that each seasonal influenza vaccination may recruit only a limited number of new T cells.

This specimen's time point label, interpreted: more than 40 days after influenza vaccine administration. CDR1 and CDR2 are read off the germline V gene as SGHVS and FQNEAQ. The CDR3 covers 11 residues, taking in both the cysteine and the phenylalanine. Only the CDR3 portion is preserved as DNA: 33 bases, with reading frame beginning at the first base. The junction carries 8 bases between V and J, which are trimmed by 6 bases and 8 bases respectively. The library came from RT-PCR. The sequencer listed for this sample is Illumina HiSeq 2500. TCRdb trimmed the raw reads at Q25, called clones with MiXCR and kept productive beta chains. When rows share a CDR3 protein, they turn into one entry using the most common DNA and genes. In all, the sample holds roughly 460,000 distinct CDR3 sequences, and about a tenth of those were seen once. The ten largest make up about an eighth of the sample. In regard to this clonotype: Its binding antigen is unknown. Qualities for individual bases were not recorded, and no much larger clone is one base off.

Recombination connected TRBV7-8 to TRBJ2-1, and perhaps TRBD2 as D gene, on 5 matching bases. The input for sequencing was PBMCs from blood, taken 40 to 50 days after vaccination. The receptor comes from a man in his forties or fifties who received an inactivated influenza vaccine. Donor details come from another sample of the same person, matched by shared clones. The CDR3 region: CASRRDHEQFF. The DNA is as follows: TGTGCCAGCAGGAGGGATCATGAGCAGTTCTTC.